The 6 T cell receptor beta chains below come from one sample, sequenced in a study of Graves' ophthalmopathy and Graves' hyperthyroidism. Beta-chain TCR CDR3 regions were amplified from RNA transcripts. In the first round, RT-PCR was carried out with HTBI primers, and a multiplex PCR formed the second round. TCRdb independently ran MiXCR on the multiplex PCR reads; one entry per CDR3 protein. The sample lists some 750,000 distinct CDR3 sequences, 35% to 50% seen once, with 40% to 45% in the top ten. Material: peripheral blood. These receptors originate from an adult man with Graves' ophthalmopathy.

This clonotype was seen at least ten times. V gene TRBV2 combines with J gene TRBJ1-6; D uncertain. The CDR3 consists of 15 residues. From germline, CDR1 is SNHLY and CDR2 FYNNEI. Deletions cut 4 bases from V and 7 bases from J, with 14 bases between. The CDR3 loop is CASSVVEGPNSPLHF. The CDR3, as DNA: TGTGCCAGCAGTGTTGTAGAGGGCCCAAATTCACCCCTCCACTTT.

This clonotype was counted only a few times. The V gene is TRBV7-3, the J gene TRBJ2-2; D is tentatively TRBD1 or TRBD2 (5 bases each). The germline V and J ends were trimmed by 3 bases and 2 bases, with 10 bases remaining between them. Germline loops: CDR1 SGHTA, CDR2 FQGTGA. The CDR3 totals 15 residues. CDR3 sequence reads: CASSLGDGNTGELFF. In nucleotides, the CDR3 is TGTGCCAGCAGCTTGGGGGACGGAAACACCGGGGAGCTGTTTTTT.

This clonotype was recorded once. The genes are TRBV9 and TRBJ2-7, with 8 bases matching TRBD2. The last part of the DNA fits TRBJ2-1 better; the J call may be wrong. The germline CDR1 and CDR2 sequences are SGDLS and YYNGEE. CDR3 length: 17 amino acids. The chain's CDR3 is CASSVAETGGRYNEQFF. The DNA for the CDR3 is TGTGCCAGCAGCGTAGCGGAAACGGGGGGGCGGTACAATGAGCAGTTCTTC.

In this sample, this clonotype turned up many times. This CDR3 reads CSAYGQGRDSPLHF. The DNA for the CDR3 is TGCAGTGCCTACGGACAGGGTAGAGATTCACCCCTCCACTTT. V is TRBV20-1 and J is TRBJ1-6, with 8 bases fitting TRBD1. The CDR3 length is 14 residues. The V gene end was trimmed by 6 bases and the J gene end by 8 bases; junction bases not matched to a gene: 9. The germline V gene encodes CDR1 DFQATT and CDR2 SNEGSKA (reference sequence).

The chain recombines TRBV27 with TRBJ2-7; 11 bases are shared with TRBD1. Germline trimming cut 5 bases from V and 3 bases from J; bases unmatched to any gene: 9. The CDR3 totals 16 residues. Germline CDR1 reads MNHEY; CDR2 reads SMNVEV (reference sequence). The CDR3 spells CASSPEPGQGVYEQYF. The CDR3 DNA reads as TGTGCCAGCAGTCCCGAACCGGGACAGGGGGTCTACGAGCAGTACTTC.

This clonotype was observed a few times. The chain recombines TRBV9 with TRBJ1-6; D call uncertain. With 2 bases removed from V and 10 bases from J, the gap between germline ends came to 13 bases. The germline CDR1 and CDR2 sequences are SGDLS and YYNGEE. This CDR3 contains 14 residues. This chain's CDR3 is CASSVQVSGSPLHF. CDR3 sequence (DNA): TGTGCCAGCAGCGTCCAGGTTTCTGGCTCACCCCTCCACTTT.